This T cell receptor (beta chain) was captured by sequencing in a study of blood T cell repertoires in COVID-19 (dated by TCRdb to 2020 to 2022). General notes on the study: Samples from collaborators originated in the United States, Italy and Spain and spanned both the acute and convalescent phases of COVID-19. The prospective study material was composed of cDNA or gDNA derived from T cells, B-cell-depleted T cells, or PBMCs. The dataset comprised deeply sampled blood TCRbeta repertoires from subjects exposed to, actively infected with, or recovered from COVID-19. The repertoires were released in a freely available public database intended as a resource for research on the immune response to SARS-CoV-2. Samples came from the ongoing ImmuneRACE study (first 160 participants) plus 1,254 subjects from 6 global collaborators. The sample metadata nearly always contained a de-identified subject ID, COVID-19 status, age in years and sex. Where HLA class I and class II types were available, the types were taken from metadata supplied by the sample provider, not from assay-based typing. General conclusions and limits of the study: The amount of clinical and demographic metadata varied by source and participant and was provided uncurated.

CDR1 and CDR2, per the germline V gene (reference sequence), are SEHNR and FQNEAQ. Its CDR3 holds 14 amino acids, cysteine through phenylalanine. The DNA shown is the 42-base CDR3, in frame from base 1. Trimming takes 4 bases off V and 8 bases off J; junction bases not matched to a gene: 9. Note on this clone: The antigen this receptor binds is unknown. No much larger clone is present one base from it, and per-base qualities are unavailable.

The collaborating institutions used their own protocols to collect whole blood in K2EDTA tubes. Collaborator samples were shipped for TCRbeta analysis as frozen whole blood, isolated PBMCs, or DNA extracted from either sample type. TCRbeta CDR3 regions were amplified from genomic DNA by means of the immunoSEQ Assay, a bias-controlled multiplex PCR. For the original study's pipeline: The number of nucleated cells in each sample was estimated by amplification of reference gene primers within the assay. Sequence reads were collapsed and filtered to measure the absolute abundance of every unique TCRbeta CDR3 rearrangement. For each sample, productive Simpson clonality was calculated by taking the square root of Simpson's diversity index across productive rearrangements. The table comes from immuneACCESS by way of TCRdb, which keeps in-frame sequences with V and J called. Part of the clones is missing from these tables; in studies checked, under half for an unresolved V gene and the rest for unknown reasons. The DNA gave D and trimming, while V, J and clone size come from that table. The sample table records fewer than 55,000 clones; 86% of these occur just once. The top ten constitute approximately 2.1% of the sample.

This TCR derives from a woman in her sixties or seventies with acute or convalescent COVID-19. The chain is assembled from TRBV7-9 and TRBJ1-2; 8 junctional bases match TRBD1. Specimen: peripheral blood. The CDR3 protein is CASSSRTGRVGYTF. The DNA sequence follows: TGTGCCAGCAGCTCCCGGACAGGGAGAGTCGGCTACACCTTC.